The 23 T cell receptor beta chains presented below share a single source sample, sequenced in a study of cytomegalovirus exposure and HLA in healthy donors. The PCR used 60 Vbeta and 13 Jbeta primers. Profiling relied on immunoSEQ multiplex PCR, and the TCRdb table lists in-frame clones only, not all of them. The sample records 90,000 to 100,000 clones, around 77% being singletons. The sample was PBMCs. The receptors shown here come from a female donor in good health and CMV-seronegative.

The chain combines TRBV30 with TRBJ1-6, with D possibly TRBD1 on 6 matching bases. The CDR3 extends over 16 amino acids. V was trimmed by 3 bases and J by 9 bases, leaving 21 bases between them. Germline lookup yields CDR1 GTSNPN and CDR2 SVGIG (reference sequence). Written as DNA, the CDR3 is TGTGCCTGGAGAGATATCCGGGACACTCCTCGTTCACCCCTCCACTTT. It is translated as CAWRDIRDTPRSPLHF.

V is TRBV7-2 and J is TRBJ1-1, with D unresolved. Trimming stripped 5 bases from V and 1 base from J, with 11 bases between. Germline assignment: CDR1 SGHTA and CDR2 FQGNSA. This CDR3 is 14 amino acids long. CDR3 nucleotides: TGTGCCAGCAGCCTTTGGGAGGGGAACACTGAAGCTTTCTTT. This translates into CASSLWEGNTEAFF.

The rearrangement joins TRBV5-1 to TRBJ1-1, with 8 positions matching TRBD1. The germline CDR1 and CDR2 sequences are SGHRS and YFSETQ. The ends lost 5 bases at V and 0 bases at J; junction bases unmatched: 6. The CDR3 covers 15 residues. CDR3 residues: CASSQGQVMNTEAFF. In DNA form, the CDR3 reads TGCGCCAGCAGTCAGGGACAGGTCATGAACACTGAAGCTTTCTTT.

This clone occurred a few times. The chain employs TRBV7-2 and TRBJ2-7; the match to TRBD2 covers 9 bases. The J segment lost 3 bases and the V segment lost 4 bases, leaving 1 base of the junction unmatched. Germline CDR1 SGHTA, CDR2 FQGNSA. The CDR3 is 13 amino acids. The chain's CDR3 is CASSYSGSYEQYF. DNA for the CDR3: TGTGCCAGCAGCTATAGCGGGAGCTACGAGCAGTACTTC.

The gene calls are TRBV18 and TRBJ2-7; TRBD2 matches 8 bases. The CDR3 is 15 residues long. V shed 3 bases and J 0 bases; nucleotides not matched to a gene: 4. The germline V gene encodes CDR1 KGHSH and CDR2 LQKENI. The CDR3 reads CASSPDSGSSYEQYF. The CDR3 DNA follows: TGTGCCAGCTCACCTGACAGCGGGAGCTCCTACGAGCAGTACTTC.

This clone was counted only a few times. The chain carries TRBV27 and TRBJ2-6; TRBD1 might be the D (6 bases). The germline gives CDR1 MNHEY, CDR2 SMNVEV (reference sequence). The germline V and J ends were trimmed by 2 bases and 2 bases, with 13 bases remaining between them. This CDR3 has 17 residues. This CDR3 reads CASSLTPRGTGANVLTF. CDR3 DNA sequence: TGTGCCAGCAGTTTAACCCCGAGGGGGACTGGGGCCAACGTCCTGACTTTC. Full variable domain (outside the CDR3, taken from reference TRBV27 and TRBJ2-6): EAQVTQNPRYLITVTGKKLTVTCSQNMNHEYMSWYRQDPGLGLRQIYYSMNVEVTDKGDVPEGYKVSRKEKRNFPLILESPSPNQTSLYFCASSLTPRGTGANVLTFGAGSRLTVL.

This clone turned up a few times. V is TRBV7-9 and J is TRBJ1-3, with D maybe TRBD1 (6 bases). CDR3 length: 17 residues. The V end was cut by 4 bases, the J end by 1 base, with 17 bases between. Germline CDR1 and CDR2: SEHNR and FQNEAQ (reference sequence). This chain's CDR3 is CASSSLGTFLSGNTIYF. In DNA, the CDR3 is TGTGCCAGCAGCTCATTAGGGACATTCTTGTCTGGAAACACCATATATTTT.

The chain has TRBV27 and TRBJ1-1; D call uncertain. V lost 4 bases and J 2 bases, leaving 17 bases between the germline ends. The CDR3 runs 16 residues. The germline gives CDR1 MNHEY, CDR2 SMNVEV (reference sequence). CDR3 nucleotide sequence: TGTGCCAGCAGTTCCCGTCTCGGGATTCTAAACACTGAAGCTTTCTTT. As protein: CASSSRLGILNTEAFF.

This sequence joins TRBV19 and TRBJ2-7, with 8 positions matching TRBD1. Germline V gives CDR1 LNHDA, CDR2 SQIVND (reference sequence). J lost 7 bases, V lost 3 bases, and 11 bases had no gene match. The CDR3 has 15 amino acids. CDR3 loop: CASSMTGRGHFEQYF. CDR3 DNA: TGTGCCAGTAGTATGACGGGCAGGGGGCATTTTGAGCAGTACTTC.

A single count supports this clone. The chain combines TRBV5-6 with TRBJ2-1; a weak D match, TRBD1 (6 bases). There are 14 residues in the CDR3. In germline, CDR1 is SGHDT, CDR2 YYEEEE. Trimming took 6 bases from V and 3 from J, leaving 13 bases between them. The CDR3 here is CASNYGQSYNEQFF. In nucleotides, the CDR3 is TGTGCCAGCAACTATGGACAGAGCTACAATGAGCAGTTCTTC.

The CDR3 bases are TGTGCCAGTAGAAGGGGAGGTTCGGACACCGGGGAGCTGTTTTTT. Its protein product is CASRRGGSDTGELFF. The rearrangement links TRBV6-5 to TRBJ2-2, with D perhaps matching TRBD2 (6 bases). Deletions cut 9 bases from V and 3 bases from J, with 17 bases between. The V gene's germline CDR1 is MNHEY and CDR2 SVGAGI. The CDR3 extends over 15 amino acids.

The CDR3 DNA reads as TGTGCTAGTGGTTTGTACAACAATGAGCAGTTCTTC. It yields the protein CASGLYNNEQFF. V gene TRBV12-5 combines with J gene TRBJ2-1, with D uncertain. The CDR3 length is 12 residues. Per germline, CDR1 LGHNT and CDR2 FRNRAP. V lost 2 bases and J lost 5, with 4 bases in between.

The rearrangement uses TRBV7-8 and TRBJ1-1; D is ambiguous. Germline CDR1 reads SGHVS; CDR2 reads FQNEAQ. The CDR3 spans 16 residues. V gave up 1 base and J gave up 1 base, with 13 bases separating them. This CDR3 is CASSLEAVRGNTEAFF. The CDR3 bases are TGTGCCAGCAGCTTAGAAGCTGTTCGGGGGAACACTGAAGCTTTCTTT.

This rearrangement joins TRBV11-3 to TRBJ1-1; 8 bases agree with TRBD1. This CDR3 is built from 12 residues. V gave up 5 bases and J gave up 10 bases; unmatched junction bases: 6. Germline V gene sequence: CDR1 SGHNT, CDR2 YENEEA. The CDR3 protein is CASSNRQGRAFF. The CDR3 coding sequence is TGTGCCAGCAGCAATCGACAGGGGAGAGCTTTCTTT. The entire variable domain, with the rest obtained from reference TRBV11-3 and TRBJ1-1, is as follows: EAGVVQSPRYKIIEKKQPVAFWCNPISGHNTLYWYLQNLGQGPELLIRYENEEAVDDSQLPKDRFSAERLKGVDSTLKIQPAELGDSAVYLCASSNRQGRAFFGQGTRLTVV.

This chain links TRBV6-1 with TRBJ2-7; possibly TRBD2 for D (5 bases). Germline V lookup: CDR1 MNHNS, CDR2 SASEGT. V lost 7 bases and J 3 bases, leaving 19 bases between the germline ends. This CDR3 has 15 amino acids. CDR3 DNA sequence: TGTGCCAGCACGGCCCGGGCGGGCTTAGTCTACGAGCAGTACTTC. Translation: CASTARAGLVYEQYF.

V gene TRBV28 combines with J gene TRBJ2-1; TRBD2 is a possible D gene (5 bases). The germline V gene encodes CDR1 MDHEN and CDR2 SYDVKM. The length of the CDR3 is 13 residues. V shed 5 bases and J shed 7 bases, with 12 bases lying between them. CDR3 nucleotide sequence: TGTGCCAGCAGTCGTGGCGGGTTAAATGAGCAGTTCTTC. Translated, it gives CASSRGGLNEQFF.

The V gene is TRBV2, the J gene TRBJ2-5; 8 positions agree with TRBD1. There are 14 residues in the CDR3. The junction had 6 bases not matched to a gene; V was cut back by 7 bases and J by 2 bases. Germline CDR1 SNHLY, CDR2 FYNNEI. The DNA of the CDR3 is TGTGCCAGCAACATCCAGGGGGCGCAAGAGACCCAGTACTTC. This codes for CASNIQGAQETQYF.

V usage is TRBV9 and J usage is TRBJ2-1; weak D call: TRBD2 (5 bases). Per germline, CDR1 SGDLS and CDR2 YYNGEE. V was trimmed by 0 bases and J by 5 bases, leaving 6 bases between them. There are 13 residues in the CDR3. CDR3 coding DNA: TGTGCCAGCAGCGTAGCCGGGGACAATGAGCAGTTCTTC. It codes for CASSVAGDNEQFF. The whole variable domain, filled in from reference TRBV9 and TRBJ2-1, reads DSGVTQTPKHLITATGQRVTLRCSPRSGDLSVYWYQQSLDQGLQFLIQYYNGEERAKGNILERFSAQQFPDLHSELNLSSLELGDSALYFCASSVAGDNEQFFGPGTRLTVL.

The CDR3 protein is CASTSGGHSSGNTIYF. DNA for the CDR3: TGTGCCAGCACTTCAGGGGGACACAGCTCTGGAAACACCATATATTTT. The chain links TRBV6-6 to TRBJ1-3, with TRBD1 matching 7 bases. The CDR3 covers 16 residues. Germline CDR1 reads MNHNY; CDR2 reads SVGAGI (reference sequence). V shed 7 bases, J shed 0 bases, and the junction held 9 bases outside the gene matches.

This sequence joins TRBV28 and TRBJ2-7; 9 nucleotides line up with TRBD1. CDR1 and CDR2 from the germline V gene are MDHEN and SYDVKM. The J segment lost 7 bases and the V segment lost 8 bases, leaving 15 bases of the junction unmatched. CDR3 length: 15 amino acids. CDR3 loop: CASHGPGQGYGEQYF. CDR3 nucleotides: TGTGCCAGCCACGGACCGGGACAGGGTTACGGAGAGCAGTACTTC.

This chain uses TRBV18 with TRBJ1-1; D unclear. Per the germline V gene, CDR1 is KGHSH and CDR2 is LQKENI. This CDR3 spans 16 amino acids. Trimming shortened V by 3 bases and J by 0 bases, and 14 bases separated the two germline ends. The CDR3 coding sequence is TGTGCCAGCTCACCCCTTTTGGCAGAAATGAACACTGAAGCTTTCTTT. Its protein product is CASSPLLAEMNTEAFF.

This clone was seen a handful of times. The rearrangement joins TRBV5-1 to TRBJ1-6; TRBD1 agrees at 9 bases. From germline, CDR1 is SGHRS and CDR2 YFSETQ. The CDR3 has 16 amino acids. Trimming removed 2 bases from V and 3 bases from J; junction bases left unmatched: 3. The CDR3 reads CASSLQGAYYNSPLHF. CDR3 in DNA: TGCGCCAGCAGCTTACAGGGGGCCTACTATAATTCACCCCTCCACTTT.

The V gene is TRBV6-1, the J gene TRBJ1-3; perhaps TRBD1 as D (6 bases). V lost 2 bases and J 4 bases, leaving 18 bases between the germline ends. This CDR3 has 17 amino acids. The germline V gene encodes CDR1 MNHNS and CDR2 SASEGT. The CDR3 sequence: CASSENRGGQGGNTIYF. The CDR3 region has the DNA TGTGCCAGCAGTGAAAATCGGGGGGGGCAGGGAGGAAACACCATATATTTT.